What follows is one TCR beta chain and its context. What it binds is not known. This sample was included in a study of vaccination and CD4 T cells after COVID-19. Sequenced with the Oncomine TCR Beta short-read assay was DNA taken from cultured CD4+ T cells. Via MiXCR, TCRdb re-called the PCR reads, giving one row per CDR3 protein. The profile shows approximately 17,000 distinct CDR3 sequences, about three fifths of them singletons. Treatment specified: approximately 10-day PBMC culture with coronavirus spike peptide pools or control peptides (ViraFEST assay). Per the germline V gene, CDR1 is SGHTA and CDR2 is FQGNSA. Trimming cost V 5 bases and J 3 bases, with 14 bases left between them. CDR3 size: 15 residues.

Material for sequencing was CD4+ T cells from blood, cultured in vitro. The sequence was obtained from a human donor who had recovered from COVID-19. This chain joins TRBV7-2 and TRBJ1-5, with unresolved D. The CDR3 nucleotides are TGTGCCAGCAGCCAAAGGGCAGCTCACAATCAGCCCCAGCATTTT. It yields the protein CASSQRAAHNQPQHF.